The clone carrying this TCR beta chain was seen a few times. Its cognate antigen is unknown. This entry comes from a study of blood T cells in healthy people across ages. For the study at large: Template-switching capture recovered about one barcoded beta molecule per two T cells. Study-wide findings and caveats: Greater diversity and more naive CD4+ cells were seen in long-lived donors than in aged donors. The donors' CMV status was not determined, possibly confounding changes in expanded clonotypes.

A J-beta primer mix and a sample-barcoded 5' primer were used in a second PCR of roughly 7 to 12 cycles. CDR3-containing paired-end reads numbering at least 2.5 million came from each sample. Each CDR3 protein gets one entry after TCRdb re-called the 5' RACE reads with MiXCR. The table includes 1,300,000 or so distinct CDR3 sequences, roughly 59% detected once. Per germline, CDR1 MNHEY and CDR2 SMNVEV (reference sequence). The CDR3 runs to 16 residues. V shed 5 bases and J 2 bases; nucleotides not matched to a gene: 10. Sequencing was done on a sample of blood. The receptor was isolated from a man aged 18 to 35 in good health. The rearrangement uses TRBV27 and TRBJ2-5, with 8 bases identical to TRBD1. CDR3 region: CASSPRWTGTQETQYF. CDR3 bases: TGTGCCAGCAGTCCCCGATGGACAGGGACTCAAGAGACCCAGTACTTC.